The clone carrying this T cell receptor beta chain showed up just a few times. Its antigen remains unknown. This specimen comes from a study of regulatory T cells in long-lasting Graves disease. Overall study findings and caveats: When disease was persistent, TRBV28, TRBJ1-2 and TRBJ2-5 were the favored segments.

Libraries of TCR beta came from iRepertoire HTBI primers plus Arm-PCR of CDR3 regions. From the multiplex PCR reads, TCRdb called clonotypes with MiXCR, one entry per CDR3 protein. The table lists approximately 400,000 distinct CDR3 sequences, about 25% of them singletons, with around 24% in the top ten. This sample's time point: persistent/refractory GD, antithyroid drugs over 5 years with positive TRAb. The TCR library was prepared using RNA isolated from PBMCs. With 4 bases removed from V and 8 bases from J, the gap between germline ends came to 14 bases. The CDR3 is made up of 13 amino acids. Germline CDR1 MGHDK, CDR2 SYGVNS.

The gene calls are TRBV25-1 and TRBJ1-2; D call uncertain. Material: peripheral blood mononuclear cells (PBMCs), obtained when the disease was refractory, from a patient treated with antithyroid drugs. The TCR originated in a female donor with Graves disease. CDR3 DNA sequence: TGTGCCAGCAGTGCCCCTGGGGTAAAAGGCTACACCTTC. Its translation: CASSAPGVKGYTF.